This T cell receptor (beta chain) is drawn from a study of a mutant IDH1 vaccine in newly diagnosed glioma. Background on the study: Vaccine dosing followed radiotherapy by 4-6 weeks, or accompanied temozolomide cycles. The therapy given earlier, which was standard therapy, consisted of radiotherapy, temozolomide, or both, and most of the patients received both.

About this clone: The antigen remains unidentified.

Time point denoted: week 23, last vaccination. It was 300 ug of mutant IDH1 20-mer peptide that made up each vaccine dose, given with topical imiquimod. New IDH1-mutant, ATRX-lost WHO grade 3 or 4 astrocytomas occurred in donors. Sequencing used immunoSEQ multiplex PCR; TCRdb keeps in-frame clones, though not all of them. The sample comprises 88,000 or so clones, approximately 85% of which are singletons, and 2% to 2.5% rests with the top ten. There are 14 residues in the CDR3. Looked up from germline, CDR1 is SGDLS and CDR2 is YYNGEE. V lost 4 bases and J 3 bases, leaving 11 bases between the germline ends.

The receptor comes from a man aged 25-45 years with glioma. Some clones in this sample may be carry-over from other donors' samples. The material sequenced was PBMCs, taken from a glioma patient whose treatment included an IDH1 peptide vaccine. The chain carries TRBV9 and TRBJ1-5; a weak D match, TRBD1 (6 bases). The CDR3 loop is CASSPQGINQPQHF. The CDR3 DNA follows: TGTGCCAGCAGCCCCCAGGGGATCAATCAGCCCCAGCATTTT.